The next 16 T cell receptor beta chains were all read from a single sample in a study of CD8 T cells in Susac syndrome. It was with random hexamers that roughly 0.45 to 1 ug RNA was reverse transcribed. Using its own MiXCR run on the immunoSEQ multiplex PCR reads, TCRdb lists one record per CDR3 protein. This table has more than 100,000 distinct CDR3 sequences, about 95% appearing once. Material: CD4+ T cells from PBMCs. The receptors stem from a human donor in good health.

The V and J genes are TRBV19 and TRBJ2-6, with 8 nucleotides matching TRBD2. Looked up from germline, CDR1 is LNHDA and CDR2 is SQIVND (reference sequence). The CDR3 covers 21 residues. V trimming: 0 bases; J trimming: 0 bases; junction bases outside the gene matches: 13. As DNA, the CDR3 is TGTGCCAGTAGTATAGATAGGTGGTCGAGCGGGAGCCGCTCTGGGGCCAACGTCCTGACTTTC. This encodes CASSIDRWSSGSRSGANVLTF.

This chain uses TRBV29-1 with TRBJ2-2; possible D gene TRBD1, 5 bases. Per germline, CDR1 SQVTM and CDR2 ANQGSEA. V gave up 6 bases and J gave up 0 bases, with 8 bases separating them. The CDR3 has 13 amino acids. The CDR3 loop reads CSVWTPNTGELFF. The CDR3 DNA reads TGCAGCGTCTGGACACCGAACACCGGGGAGCTGTTTTTT.

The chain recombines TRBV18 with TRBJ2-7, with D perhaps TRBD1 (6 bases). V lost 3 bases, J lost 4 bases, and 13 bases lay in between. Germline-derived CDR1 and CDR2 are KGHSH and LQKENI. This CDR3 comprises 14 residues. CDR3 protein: CASSPGTQTYEQYF. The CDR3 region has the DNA TGTGCCAGCTCACCCGGGACACAAACTTACGAGCAGTACTTC.

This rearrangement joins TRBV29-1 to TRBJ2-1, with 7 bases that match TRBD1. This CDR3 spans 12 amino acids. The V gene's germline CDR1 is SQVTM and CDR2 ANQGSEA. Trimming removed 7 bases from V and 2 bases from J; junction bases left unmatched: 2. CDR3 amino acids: CSDRGTYNEQFF. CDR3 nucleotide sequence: TGCAGCGACAGGGGTACCTACAATGAGCAGTTCTTC.

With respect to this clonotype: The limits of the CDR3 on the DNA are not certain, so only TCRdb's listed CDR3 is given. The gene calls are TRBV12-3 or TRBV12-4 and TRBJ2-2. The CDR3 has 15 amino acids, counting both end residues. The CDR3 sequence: CASSSSRPNTGELFF.

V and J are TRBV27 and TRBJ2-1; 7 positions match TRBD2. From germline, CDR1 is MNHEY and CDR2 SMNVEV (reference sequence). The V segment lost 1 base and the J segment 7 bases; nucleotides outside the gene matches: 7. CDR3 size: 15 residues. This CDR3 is CASSLWGGSRNEQFF. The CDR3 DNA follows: TGTGCCAGCAGTTTATGGGGCGGGAGTCGGAATGAGCAGTTCTTC.

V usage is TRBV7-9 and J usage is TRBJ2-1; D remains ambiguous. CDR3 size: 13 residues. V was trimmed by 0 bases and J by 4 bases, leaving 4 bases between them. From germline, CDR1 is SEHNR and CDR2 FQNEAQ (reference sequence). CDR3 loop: CASSLAAYNEQFF. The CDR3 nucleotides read TGTGCCAGCAGCTTAGCGGCGTACAATGAGCAGTTCTTC.

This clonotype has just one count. CDR3 nucleotide sequence: TGTGCCAGCTCACCCGAGCTCACAGGCGAATTCCAAGAGACCCAGTACTTC. Translation: CASSPELTGEFQETQYF. The J gene is TRBJ2-5, the V gene TRBV18; weak D call: TRBD1 (5 bases). The germline V gene encodes CDR1 KGHSH and CDR2 LQKENI. Trimming took 3 bases from V and 1 from J, leaving 18 bases between them. The CDR3 consists of 17 residues.

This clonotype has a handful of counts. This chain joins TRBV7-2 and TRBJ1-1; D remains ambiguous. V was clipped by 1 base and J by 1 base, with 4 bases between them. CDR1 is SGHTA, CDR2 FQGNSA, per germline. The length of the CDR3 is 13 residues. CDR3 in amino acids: CASSLERNTEAFF. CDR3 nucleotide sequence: TGTGCCAGCAGCTTAGAACGGAACACTGAAGCTTTCTTT.

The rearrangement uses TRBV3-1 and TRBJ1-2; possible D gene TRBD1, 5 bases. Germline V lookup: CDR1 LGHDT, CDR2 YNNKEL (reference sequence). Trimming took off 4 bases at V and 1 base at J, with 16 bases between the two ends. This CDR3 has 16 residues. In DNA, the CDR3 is TGTGCCAGCAGCCTGGGGACGGGCAAAAGTAACTATGGCTACACCTTC. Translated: CASSLGTGKSNYGYTF.

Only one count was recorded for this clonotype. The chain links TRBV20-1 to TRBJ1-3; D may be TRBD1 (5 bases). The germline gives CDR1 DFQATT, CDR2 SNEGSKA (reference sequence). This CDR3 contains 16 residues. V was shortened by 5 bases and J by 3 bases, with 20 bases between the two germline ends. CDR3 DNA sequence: TGCAGTGCTTCACTTCCCGGGACTGTTTATGGAAACACCATATATTTT. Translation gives CSASLPGTVYGNTIYF.

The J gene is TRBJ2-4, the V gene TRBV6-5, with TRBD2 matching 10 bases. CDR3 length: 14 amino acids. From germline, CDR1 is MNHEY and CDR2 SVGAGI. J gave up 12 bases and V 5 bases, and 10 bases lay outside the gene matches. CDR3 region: CASSDLAGEVNQYF. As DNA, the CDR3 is TGTGCCAGCAGTGACCTAGCGGGAGAGGTCAATCAGTACTTC.

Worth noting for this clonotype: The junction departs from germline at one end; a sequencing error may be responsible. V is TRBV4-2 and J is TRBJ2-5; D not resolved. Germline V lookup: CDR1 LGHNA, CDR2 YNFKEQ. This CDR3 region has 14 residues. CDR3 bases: TGTGCCAGCAGCCAAGCCCCAGACCAGGAGACCCAGTACTTC. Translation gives CASSQAPDQETQYF.

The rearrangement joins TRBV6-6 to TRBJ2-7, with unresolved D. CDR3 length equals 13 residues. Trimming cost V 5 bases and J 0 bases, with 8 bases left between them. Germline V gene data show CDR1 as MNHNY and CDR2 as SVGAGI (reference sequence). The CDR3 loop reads CASSPQSSYEQYF. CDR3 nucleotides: TGTGCCAGCAGTCCACAGAGCTCCTACGAGCAGTACTTC.

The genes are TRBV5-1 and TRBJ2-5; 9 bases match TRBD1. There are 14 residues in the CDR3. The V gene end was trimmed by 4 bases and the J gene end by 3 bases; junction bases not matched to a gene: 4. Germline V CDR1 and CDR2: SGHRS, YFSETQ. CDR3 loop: CASSKGTGKETQYF. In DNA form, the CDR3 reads TGCGCCAGCAGCAAAGGGACAGGGAAAGAGACCCAGTACTTC.

The CDR3 DNA follows: TGTGCCAGCAGTGAAAGCGGGAGGGCGGTCGATACGCAGTATTTT. The encoded protein is CASSESGRAVDTQYF. V and J are TRBV25-1 and TRBJ2-3; 10 nucleotides line up with TRBD2. J gave up 6 bases and V 2 bases, and 5 bases lay outside the gene matches. The CDR3 has 15 amino acids. Germline V gives CDR1 MGHDK, CDR2 SYGVNS.